Given below is one T cell receptor beta chain in context. The target of this receptor is not known. No much larger clonotype is one base removed from it; base qualities were not supplied. Other DNA variants within this sample encode the same CDR3. Receptor amplification or capture employed the immunoSEQ multiplex PCR assay. For the multiplex PCR, a mixture combining 60 forward primers for TCR Vbeta segments and 13 reverse primers for TCR Jbeta segments was used. Amplification of the CDR3 region of rearranged TCR beta genes was performed with a multiplex PCR assay on genomic DNA. The Illumina HiSeq System was used to sequence the amplified TCR beta libraries as 87-base-pair reads. The original methods were these. In a later analysis, 77 million or so unique TCR beta chains were counted across the approximately 640 repertoires, and roughly 10 million of these chains were shared by at least two donors. To remove PCR and sequencing errors, raw reads were error-corrected and collapsed into unique sequences using a nearest-neighbor algorithm that merged closely related sequences. CDR3 sequences were aligned to IMGT reference sequences to assign V, D and J gene segments. For a sequence to be retained, a match of at least six nucleotides was required to both a V gene segment and a J gene segment. A rearrangement counted as productive if the CDR3 had no stop codons and remained in frame with V and J, and every other rearrangement counted as non-productive. CDR3 was defined by IMGT convention, running from the second conserved V-encoded cysteine to the conserved J-encoded phenylalanine. Sequences without an unambiguous match to a single V gene segment were excluded from the earlier analysis of a few hundred of the donors. An earlier analysis of 587 of the donors classified V segments as functional when productive rearrangements were above 56.7% and as segregating when the standard deviation between donors was above 5%. A statistical classification framework was built to diagnose cytomegalovirus status from the catalog of TCR beta chain sequences. In a later analysis, TCR nucleotide sequences were compared against IMGT/GENE-DB human TR gene sequences so that V and J genes could be assigned. In a later analysis, CDR3 sequences and most-parsimonious VDJ recombination scenarios were assigned using the TCRdist pipeline. In a later analysis, each TCR beta chain was defined by its CDR3 amino acid sequence together with its V-gene family, and reads lacking a unique V-gene family were excluded. As a way to deal with suspected cross-contamination and a sequencing artifact, a later analysis dropped approximately 570 nucleotide sequences that were highly shared and had low generation probability. In a later analysis, a clonal expansion index for each public chain was calculated from normalized within-repertoire ranks of inferred template counts. Generation probabilities in a later analysis came from a VDJ recombination model fitted to out-of-frame rearrangements, and those results were checked against IGoR. In a later analysis, TCR-TCR, TCR-HLA and TCR-CMV co-occurrence was scored with hypergeometric tests, and a repertoire-size bias correction was applied to TCR pairs. A later analysis estimated false discovery rates by permuting HLA or CMV assignments 20 times. A later analysis grouped co-occurring TCRs with DBSCAN, adding TCRdist sequence similarity when clustering within HLA-allele-positive subsets. For co-occurrence clustering, repertoires with fewer than 30,000 or more than 120,000 public chains were excluded, along with roughly 5 repertoires with anomalous nucleotide sharing. Here the immuneACCESS table is served through TCRdb, limited to in-frame sequences with V and J called. Missing clones are a known gap in these copies; in checked studies unresolved V genes cover under half, and the rest lacks a known reason. The DNA gave D and trimming, while V, J and clone size come from that table. Counted in this sample were 180,000 or so clones; around 80% of them appeared once. The ten largest clonotypes hold about 2.1% of the sample.

The sample belongs to a study of cytomegalovirus exposure and HLA in healthy donors (dated by TCRdb to 2015 to 2018). As for the study more broadly: An earlier analysis of roughly 630 of the donors reported approximately 300 Gb of sequence data and more than 90 million unique TCR beta sequences from 150 million to 200 million T cells. An early release that covered 640 HLA-typed donors contained approximately 300 gigabases of sequencing data and around 85 million unique TCR sequences. On average, around 230,000 unique TCR beta nucleotide sequences were sequenced per donor among about 400 genotyped donors of the cohort, with roughly 18% of those sequences being non-productive. A later genetic analysis took genome-wide SNP genotypes for about 55% of the 666 donors and used that subset as a discovery cohort. An earlier analysis of 587 of the donors used high-throughput TCR beta sequencing to judge whether each TCR beta V gene segment behaved as functional or pseudogenic. Both class I and class II loci were covered by HLA typing, at four-digit resolution. Rather than drawing on any new phenotypic data, the later analysis identified candidate immune exposures from TCR beta sequences and the way those sequences occurred across donors. Donor age, sex, ethnicity and CMV serostatus were compiled together with the repertoire data. Roughly 5 DR-DQ haplotypes were handled as single units for association and clustering, since linkage in the cohort was strong. Every repertoire in the discovery cohort had been generated on one and the same sequencing platform. A separate validation cohort of 100 to 150 different subjects was used in addition to the roughly 700-subject first cohort. The study used immunosequencing to profile the T cell repertoires of several hundred subjects and linked those repertoires to cytomegalovirus serostatus. To predict cytomegalovirus infection status, the study combined high-throughput TCR immunosequencing, statistical association of individual TCRs with disease status, and machine learning. The number of donors typed differed by locus, with 629-630 for A, B, C, DRB1 and DQB1, roughly 520 for DQA1, 606 for DPA1, and about 450 for DPB1. A later analysis re-examined previously published TCR beta repertoires from more than 550 donors and added high-resolution HLA genotyping to investigate patterns of TCR occurrence. Among the roughly 380 genotyped donors, approximately 77% belonged to the genetic ancestry cluster associated with self-reported Caucasian donors. The study aimed to test whether signatures of past pathogen exposure could be identified by cataloging public T cell receptors. The paper as a whole reports these results and caveats: According to a later analysis, parvovirus B19, influenza, CMV and Epstein-Barr virus appeared linked to several top co-occurrence clusters. V-gene and J-gene trimming of TCR beta chains was associated with a missense DCLRE1C variant in a later genetic analysis, and the association was replicated in an independent cohort. The earlier analysis of approximately 540 of the donors excluded over 15 rarely observed V segments, including chromosome 9 orphons, because counts were too low. A cluster of highly shared sequence variants was judged likely to represent a technical artifact of the sequencing pipeline. According to a later analysis, TCR association rates differed among HLA loci, with DRB1 alleles showing the most associated TCRs and HLA-C alleles showing the fewest. An earlier analysis of roughly 570 of the donors showed that most TCR beta V segments appeared in productive rearrangements either about 87% or about 30% of the time, which broadly matched IMGT annotations. Most CMV-associated TCR beta chains appeared to be HLA-restricted in a later analysis, and the HLA associations seemed to be driven largely by CMV exposure. Cytomegalovirus status was reported to be diagnosed by the classifier with high specificity and sensitivity in both the original and validation cohorts. In vitro tests confirmed that three of the cytomegalovirus-associated TCR beta chains recognize cytomegalovirus antigens. A further reported finding was that TCR beta sequences accurately predicted the HLA-A and HLA-B alleles for most subjects in the first cohort. The 87-base-pair reads could not distinguish some IMGT-functional V segments, including TRBV6-2 and TRBV6-3, so those segments were excluded. In a later genetic analysis, fewer N-insertions in productive TCRs were reported among donors in an Asian-associated ancestry cluster than the roughly 710-donor mean. The study gave a list of 150 to 200 TCR beta chains associated with cytomegalovirus. Compared with equally common non-associated chains, HLA-associated TCR beta chains in a later analysis were more clonally expanded and had lower generation probabilities. Roughly uniform sequencing depth across donors was assumed in presence/absence analyses, although this assumption may not hold. While some public TCRs were present in many individuals, most TCR sequences turned up only very rarely across donors. Linkage disequilibrium might explain the correlated functional status among segregating V segments, but an unknown experimental factor could not be ruled out. Because some donors lacked HLA typing at each locus, the association tests relied only on the typed subset. For the cohort, immune exposure information was limited to CMV serostatus. A later analysis associated 16,951 TCR beta sequences with specific HLA alleles at a false discovery rate of 0.05. The cohort was sequenced for TCR beta chains only, and without alpha or paired-chain data the features that could be detected were limited. When HLA alleles, especially DR and DQ, strongly co-occurred, TCR associations were difficult to assign to individual alleles. It was suggested by the authors that the approach could potentially be generalized to other disease states and immunological phenotypes.

Trimming costs V 3 bases and J 8 bases, and their ends lie 11 bases apart. CDR1 and CDR2 (SGHNT, YENEEA) derive from the germline V gene. The cysteine opens and the phenylalanine closes a CDR3 of 13 amino acids. Only the CDR3 DNA is retained, 39 bases long and in frame from the first base. The cohort was made up of approximately 670 healthy bone marrow donors. Cohort members were all nominally healthy when sampled, although unrecorded immune exposures were likely present. The donor tested CMV seropositive and was one of the 289 seropositive cohort members. A peripheral blood sample was provided by each donor, and peripheral blood mononuclear cells were used for TCR beta sequencing. The Qiagen DNeasy Blood Extraction Kit was used to extract genomic DNA from the blood cell samples.

The chain is encoded by TRBV11-3 joined to TRBJ2-1; a tentative D match to TRBD2 spans 6 bases. The sequence was collected from a woman between 25 and 40 years old in good health and CMV-seropositive. The specimen was PBMCs. The CDR3 protein is CASSLEREDEQFF. The DNA is as follows: TGTGCCAGCAGCTTGGAGAGGGAGGATGAGCAGTTCTTC.